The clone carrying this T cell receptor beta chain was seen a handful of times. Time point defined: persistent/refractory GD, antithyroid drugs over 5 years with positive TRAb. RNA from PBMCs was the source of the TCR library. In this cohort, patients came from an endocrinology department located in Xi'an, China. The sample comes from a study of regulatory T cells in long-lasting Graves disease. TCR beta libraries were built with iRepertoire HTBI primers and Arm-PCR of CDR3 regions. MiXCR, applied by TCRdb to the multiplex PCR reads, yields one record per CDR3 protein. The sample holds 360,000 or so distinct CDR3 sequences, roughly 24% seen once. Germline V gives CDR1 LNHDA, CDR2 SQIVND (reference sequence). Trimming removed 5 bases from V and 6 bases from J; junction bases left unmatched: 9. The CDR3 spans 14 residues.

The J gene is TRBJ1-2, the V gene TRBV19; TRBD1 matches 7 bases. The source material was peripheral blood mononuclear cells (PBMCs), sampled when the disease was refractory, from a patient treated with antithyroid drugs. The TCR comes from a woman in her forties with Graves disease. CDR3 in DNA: TGTGCCAGTAGTTCCCTACAGGGGAAGAATGGCTACACCTTC. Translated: CASSSLQGKNGYTF.